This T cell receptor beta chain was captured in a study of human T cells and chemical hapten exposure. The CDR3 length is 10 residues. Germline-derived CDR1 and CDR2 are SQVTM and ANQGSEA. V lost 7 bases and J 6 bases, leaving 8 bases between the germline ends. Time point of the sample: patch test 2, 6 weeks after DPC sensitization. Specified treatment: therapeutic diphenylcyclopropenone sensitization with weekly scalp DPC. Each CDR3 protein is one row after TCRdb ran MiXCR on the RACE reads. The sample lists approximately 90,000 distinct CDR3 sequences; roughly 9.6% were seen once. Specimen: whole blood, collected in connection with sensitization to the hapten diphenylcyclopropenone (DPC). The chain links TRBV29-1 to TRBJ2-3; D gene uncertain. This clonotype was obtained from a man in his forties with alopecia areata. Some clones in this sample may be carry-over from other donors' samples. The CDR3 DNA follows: TGCAGCGACGCCCGCGATACGCAGTATTTT. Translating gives CSDARDTQYF.